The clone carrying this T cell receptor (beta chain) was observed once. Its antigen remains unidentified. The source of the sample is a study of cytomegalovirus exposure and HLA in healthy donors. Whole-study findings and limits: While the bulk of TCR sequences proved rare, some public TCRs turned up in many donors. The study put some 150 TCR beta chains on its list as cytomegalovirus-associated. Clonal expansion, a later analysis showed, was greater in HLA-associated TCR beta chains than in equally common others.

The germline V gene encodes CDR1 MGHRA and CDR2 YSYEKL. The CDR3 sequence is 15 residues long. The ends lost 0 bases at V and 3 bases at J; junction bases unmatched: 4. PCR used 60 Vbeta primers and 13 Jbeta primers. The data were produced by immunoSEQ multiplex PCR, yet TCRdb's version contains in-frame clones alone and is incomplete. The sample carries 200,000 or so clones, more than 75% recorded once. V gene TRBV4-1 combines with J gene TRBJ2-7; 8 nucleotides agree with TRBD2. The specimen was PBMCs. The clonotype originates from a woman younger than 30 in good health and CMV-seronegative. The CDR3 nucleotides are TGCGCCAGCAGCCAAGATTCGGGGGGGAACTACGAGCAGTACTTC. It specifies CASSQDSGGNYEQYF.